Listed below are T cell receptor beta chains from one sample, sequenced in a study of OX40 agonist ivuxolimab in advanced cancers. Some clones are missing from TCRdb's copy, which holds only in-frame ones; the method was immunoSEQ multiplex PCR. The sample shows about 83,000 clones, 80% to 90% of them seen only once. The material was CD4+ or CD8+ T cells sorted from blood, obtained in a trial of the OX40 agonist ivuxolimab. The receptors here all came from an adult with an advanced solid tumor such as melanoma, head and neck, liver or kidney cancer. Both conserved end residues are trimmed from each CDR3. The D gene is left open where the match is weak.

J,D,V,CDR3
TRBJ1-3,-,TRBV19,ASRSDGFYSGNTIY
TRBJ1-1,-,TRBV28,ASSGARELEAF
TRBJ1-2,-,TRBV6-5,ASSYSRGGGYT
TRBJ1-1,-,TRBV6-1,ASSRRGFGTEAF
TRBJ1-2,TRBD1,TRBV6-1,ASRRQGNYGYT
TRBJ2-1,TRBD2,TRBV5-1,ASSATSGGREQF
TRBJ1-2,TRBD1,TRBV14,ASSQSGGSDYGYT
TRBJ1-4,TRBD1,TRBV11-2,ASSLQTGIGEKLF
TRBJ1-1,-,TRBV4-1,ASSRLWGLLSNTEAF
TRBJ2-3,TRBD2,TRBV30,AWSVRLAGMPDTQY
TRBJ2-7,-,TRBV11-3,ASSAASGMQY
TRBJ2-7,-,TRBV2,ASSERWTDYEQY
TRBJ2-2,TRBD1,TRBV7-9,ASSLLDRGYTGELF
TRBJ1-1,-,TRBV14,ASSQDMREAF
TRBJ1-2,-,TRBV28,ASSSTRTLYGYT
TRBJ2-3,-,TRBV5-4,ASSLDRNTQY
TRBJ1-5,-,TRBV7-2,ASSMDSPYSNQPQH
TRBJ1-5,-,TRBV7-2,ASSSNRALQPQH
TRBJ2-5,TRBD1,TRBV6-5,ASSEQGQETQY
TRBJ2-7,TRBD1,TRBV18,ASSPRQTGASYEQY
TRBJ2-3,-,TRBV10-3,AASTVGDHTDTQY
TRBJ2-1,-,TRBV10-3,AISVGDNEQF
TRBJ1-5,-,TRBV19,ASSTPKWDSGNQPQH
TRBJ2-1,TRBD1,TRBV30,AWSYRDRGGEQF
TRBJ1-1,-,TRBV4-2,ASSQVKGMALLEAF
TRBJ2-3,TRBD1,TRBV5-1,ASSLMGQGTFTDTQY
TRBJ1-2,TRBD1,TRBV28,ASKGQNQLDYGYT
TRBJ1-6,-,TRBV5-4,ASSSDRHSPLH
TRBJ2-2,-,TRBV7-9,ASSFAANTGELF